Following are 21 T cell receptor beta chains from one sample sequenced in a study of blood T cell repertoires in COVID-19. Measured with immunoSEQ multiplex PCR; TCRdb has only the in-frame clones, and not every one. The sample includes approximately 220,000 clones, about nine tenths of them seen just once. Material for sequencing was PBMCs or T cells enriched from blood (not recorded which). The source is a woman in her twenties or thirties with acute COVID-19.

On this clone itself: This specimen includes other DNA sequences encoding the same CDR3. The chain joins TRBV27 to TRBJ1-5; possible D gene TRBD1, 6 bases. The CDR3 is 14 residues long. Trimming shortened V by 3 bases and J by 4 bases, and 10 bases separated the two germline ends. Germline CDR1 and CDR2: MNHEY and SMNVEV (reference sequence). The CDR3 DNA sequence: TGTGCCAGCAGTTTTGGGGGCGCGAATCAGCCCCAGCATTTT. It yields the protein CASSFGGANQPQHF.

The V call is TRBV5-1, the J call TRBJ1-4; unclear D gene. This CDR3 has 15 residues. The V gene's germline CDR1 is SGHRS and CDR2 YFSETQ. V dropped 3 bases and J dropped 7 bases, with 16 bases sitting between them. The CDR3 loop reads CASSYLGLSGEKLFF. CDR3 coding DNA: TGCGCCAGCAGCTATCTCGGACTTAGCGGTGAAAAACTGTTTTTT.

The V and J genes are TRBV10-3 and TRBJ1-5, with 8 bases identical to TRBD1. The V gene end was trimmed by 8 bases and the J gene end by 2 bases; junction bases not matched to a gene: 14. CDR1 is ENHRY and CDR2 is SYGVKD in the germline V gene. This CDR3 region has 17 residues. The CDR3 region has the DNA TGTGCCATCTGGGGGGGGGCAGGGGGCGGTGGCAATCAGCCCCAGCATTTT. It encodes CAIWGGAGGGGNQPQHF.

This clone has a handful of counts. Other DNA sequences in this specimen translate into the identical CDR3. The V call is TRBV27, the J call TRBJ1-1; 7 positions match TRBD1. Germline CDR1 reads MNHEY; CDR2 reads SMNVEV (reference sequence). Germline trimming cut 6 bases from V and 0 bases from J; bases unmatched to any gene: 4. This CDR3 comprises 14 residues. The CDR3 sequence: CASRLDRLNTEAFF. DNA of the CDR3: TGTGCCAGCAGATTGGACAGGCTGAACACTGAAGCTTTCTTT.

The chain links TRBV30 to TRBJ1-5; possible D gene TRBD1, 6 bases. V lost 4 bases, J lost 4 bases, and 11 bases lay in between. Germline-derived CDR1 and CDR2 are GTSNPN and SVGIG (reference sequence). The CDR3 sequence is 13 residues long. This CDR3 reads CAWTRQGNQPQHF. The DNA of the CDR3 is TGTGCCTGGACACGGCAGGGGAATCAGCCCCAGCATTTT.

V is TRBV7-9 and J is TRBJ1-4; TRBD1 might be the D (6 bases). The germline V gene has CDR1 SEHNR and CDR2 FQNEAQ (reference sequence). V was pared by 3 bases and J by 5 bases, with 16 bases between. The CDR3 runs 16 residues. CDR3 nucleotide sequence: TGTGCCAGCAGCTTGAAGAGACCGGGGGGCAATGAAAAACTGTTTTTT. It yields the protein CASSLKRPGGNEKLFF.

The chain joins TRBV4-2 to TRBJ1-5, with TRBD1 as a possible D gene (5 bases). The germline V gene encodes CDR1 LGHNA and CDR2 YNFKEQ. This CDR3 is 15 amino acids long. V was shortened by 0 bases and J by 7 bases, with 13 bases between the two germline ends. The CDR3 sequence: CASSQDNGGEQPQHF. The DNA of the CDR3 is TGTGCCAGCAGCCAAGATAATGGAGGGGAACAGCCCCAGCATTTT.

The chain links TRBV29-1 to TRBJ1-1; D gene ambiguous. With 6 bases removed from V and 0 bases from J, the gap between germline ends came to 11 bases. Germline CDR1 and CDR2: SQVTM and ANQGSEA. CDR3 size: 13 residues. CDR3 sequence (DNA): TGCAGCGTCGCCGGACTCTTGAACACTGAAGCTTTCTTT. The encoded protein is CSVAGLLNTEAFF.

The J gene is TRBJ2-7, the V gene TRBV20-1, with D perhaps TRBD2 (5 bases). The CDR3 consists of 16 residues. The ends were cut back, 3 bases at V and 2 bases at J, with 20 bases in the middle. Germline V gene lookup returns CDR1 DFQATT and CDR2 SNEGSKA (reference sequence). The CDR3 region has the DNA TGCAGTGCTAGTCGTGATCCTGGAGCGGCCACCTACGAGCAGTACTTC. It codes for CSASRDPGAATYEQYF.

This clone was picked up one time. The V call is TRBV14, the J call TRBJ1-2; 7 bases agree with TRBD1. The CDR3 is 12 amino acids. Germline V gene lookup returns CDR1 SGHDN and CDR2 FVKESK. In DNA form, the CDR3 reads TGTGATTGGGGGACAGTACCTTATGGCTACACCTTC. Translation gives CDWGTVPYGYTF.

The chain is built from TRBV18 and TRBJ1-2; TRBD1 matches 9 bases. The V segment lost 5 bases and the J segment 7 bases; nucleotides outside the gene matches: 5. The CDR3 sequence is 13 residues long. Germline CDR1 reads KGHSH; CDR2 reads LQKENI. The CDR3 bases are TGTGCCAGCTCAGAAACAGGGGGCCCTGGCTACACCTTC. Protein sequence: CASSETGGPGYTF.

As to this clone: Relative to the germline gene, one junction end is altered; a read error may explain this. The genes are TRBV7-9 and TRBJ1-3; 7 nucleotides align to TRBD1. Germline loops: CDR1 SEHNR, CDR2 FQNEAQ (reference sequence). The CDR3 runs to 13 residues. CDR3 residues: CASSYRDSVLDDF. In nucleotides, the CDR3 is TGTGCCAGCAGCTACCGGGACAGTGTTTTAGATGATTTT.

The V call is TRBV5-1, the J call TRBJ2-7; D is ambiguous. Between the trimmed V and J ends, which lost 1 base and 5 bases, there was a span of 16 bases. CDR3 length: 15 residues. The germline CDR1 and CDR2 sequences are SGHRS and YFSETQ. The CDR3 protein is CASSLTNPVFHEQYF. In DNA form, the CDR3 reads TGCGCCAGCAGCTTGACTAACCCAGTGTTCCACGAGCAGTACTTC. Combining the CDR3 with reference TRBV5-1 and TRBJ2-7 gives the whole variable domain KAGVTQTPRYLIKTRGQQVTLSCSPISGHRSVSWYQQTPGQGLQFLFEYFSETQRNKGNFPGRFSGRQFSNSRSEMNVSTLELGDSALYLCASSLTNPVFHEQYFGPGTRLTVT.

On this clone itself: Other DNA sequences from this sample encode an identical CDR3 as well. CDR3 nucleotides: TGTGCCAGTAGTCCAGGGACAGGGGGTGTCGAGCAGTACTTC. Translation gives CASSPGTGGVEQYF. The chain has TRBV19 and TRBJ2-7; 11 positions match TRBD1. Germline V lookup: CDR1 LNHDA, CDR2 SQIVND (reference sequence). J lost 6 bases, V lost 5 bases, and 6 bases had no gene match. The CDR3 runs 14 residues. The whole variable domain, remainder taken from reference TRBV19 and TRBJ2-7, is DGGITQSPKYLFRKEGQNVTLSCEQNLNHDAMYWYRQDPGQGLRLIYYSQIVNDFQKGDIAEGYSVSREKKESFPLTVTSAQKNPTAFYLCASSPGTGGVEQYFGPGTRLTVT.

This rearrangement joins TRBV19 to TRBJ2-5, with D possibly TRBD2 on 6 matching bases. CDR3 length equals 15 residues. CDR1 is LNHDA and CDR2 is SQIVND in the germline V gene (reference sequence). Trimming took off 7 bases at V and 5 bases at J, with 20 bases between the two ends. CDR3 sequence: CASTPGDLGMETQYF. The CDR3 DNA reads as TGTGCCAGTACCCCGGGGGATCTGGGGATGGAGACCCAGTACTTC.

V and J are TRBV7-2 and TRBJ1-6, with D unresolved. CDR3 length equals 13 residues. Germline CDR1 SGHTA, CDR2 FQGNSA. V was pared by 2 bases and J by 5 bases, with 4 bases between. The CDR3 sequence is CASSLPNNSPLHF. The CDR3 region has the DNA TGTGCCAGCAGCTTACCCAATAATTCACCCCTCCACTTT.

This chain uses TRBV19 with TRBJ2-7, with TRBD1 matching 9 bases. V gave up 6 bases and J gave up 0 bases; unmatched junction bases: 6. The length of the CDR3 is 15 residues. Per germline, CDR1 LNHDA and CDR2 SQIVND (reference sequence). CDR3 in amino acids: CASSITTGGSYEQYF. CDR3 sequence (DNA): TGTGCCAGTAGCATCACGACAGGGGGCTCCTACGAGCAGTACTTC.

The chain links TRBV4-3 to TRBJ1-6; 7 bases are a match to TRBD1. Trimming took 2 bases from V and 10 from J; bases not matched to a gene: 8. The germline gives CDR1 LGHNA, CDR2 YSLEER. There are 15 residues in the CDR3. Here the CDR3 reads CASSQRATGPSPLHF. The CDR3 nucleotides are TGCGCCAGCAGCCAACGAGCGACAGGGCCATCACCCCTCCACTTT.

This clone was recorded once. The chain couples TRBV6-2 or TRBV6-3 to TRBJ1-2; D call uncertain. CDR3 length: 14 residues. The germline gives CDR1 MNHEY, CDR2 SVGEGT. V was pared by 5 bases and J by 6 bases, with 16 bases between. CDR3 protein: CASSPDLSVDGYTF. Here the CDR3 DNA reads TGTGCCAGCAGTCCCGACTTATCGGTGGATGGCTACACCTTC.

This sequence joins TRBV27 and TRBJ2-4, with 8 bases matching TRBD1. In germline, CDR1 is MNHEY, CDR2 SMNVEV (reference sequence). Unmatched junction bases numbered 3, after V lost 4 bases and J lost 4 bases. The CDR3 length is 14 residues. In DNA form, the CDR3 reads TGTGCCAGCAGTTCGCGGACAGGGAAAAACATTCAGTACTTC. Encoded protein: CASSSRTGKNIQYF.

The V gene is TRBV7-2, the J gene TRBJ2-1; D is undetermined. V shed 0 bases and J shed 10 bases, with 10 bases lying between them. Germline CDR1 reads SGHTA; CDR2 reads FQGNSA. The CDR3 is 13 residues long. DNA of the CDR3: TGTGCCAGCAGCTTAGCCCCGTCCCGGGAGCAGTTCTTC. This translates into CASSLAPSREQFF.